This is a list of T cell receptor beta chains from one sample in a study of cytomegalovirus exposure and HLA in healthy donors. The method was immunoSEQ multiplex PCR; TCRdb's version includes in-frame clones alone and lacks a portion of them. In the table there are over 110,000 clones, 82% of which are singletons. The sample was PBMCs. The source is a male donor in good health and CMV-seronegative. The CDR3 runs from the conserved cysteine through the conserved F or W. Each record gives: J gene, V gene, clone size, D gene, CDR3 protein, CDR3 DNA. A D gene is named only where the DNA matches it firmly. Some rows have no size entry. The others give once, few or many, or a class for an expanded clone.

j_gene: TRBJ1-5; v_gene: TRBV7-9; abundance: -; d_gene: TRBD1; CDR3aa: CASSSGQGYQPQHF; CDR3nt: TGTGCCAGCAGCTCTGGACAGGGGTATCAGCCCCAGCATTTT
j_gene: TRBJ2-3; v_gene: TRBV7-3; abundance: once; d_gene: -; CDR3aa: CASKVAGWSTDTQYF; CDR3nt: TGTGCCAGCAAAGTGGCGGGATGGAGCACAGATACGCAGTATTTT
j_gene: TRBJ1-1; v_gene: TRBV7-3; abundance: few; d_gene: -; CDR3aa: CASSVGGEAFF; CDR3nt: TGTGCCAGCAGCGTCGGGGGTGAAGCTTTCTTT
j_gene: TRBJ2-7; v_gene: TRBV7-8; abundance: -; d_gene: TRBD2; CDR3aa: CASSLTHGQRGGDVYEQYF; CDR3nt: TGTGCCAGCAGCTTAACCCACGGGCAACGGGGAGGGGACGTCTACGAGCAGTACTTC
j_gene: TRBJ2-7; v_gene: TRBV7-4; abundance: few; d_gene: -; CDR3aa: CASNIVSYEQYF; CDR3nt: TGTGCCAGCAATATTGTCTCCTACGAGCAGTACTTC
j_gene: TRBJ2-7; v_gene: TRBV19; abundance: -; d_gene: -; CDR3aa: CASSATRGGSYEQYF; CDR3nt: TGTGCCAGTAGCGCAACCCGCGGAGGGTCCTACGAGCAGTACTTC
j_gene: TRBJ2-1; v_gene: TRBV5-1; abundance: -; d_gene: TRBD2; CDR3aa: CASSLQRGLTSYNEQFF; CDR3nt: TGCGCCAGCAGCTTACAGCGGGGGCTTACTTCCTACAATGAGCAGTTCTTC
j_gene: TRBJ2-2; v_gene: TRBV4-2; abundance: once; d_gene: -; CDR3aa: CASSQAVLWWEADTGELFF; CDR3nt: TGTGCCAGCAGCCAAGCCGTGTTATGGTGGGAGGCAGACACCGGGGAGCTGTTTTTT
j_gene: TRBJ2-5; v_gene: TRBV12-2; abundance: few; d_gene: -; CDR3aa: CASLHPGGETQYF; CDR3nt: TGTGCAAGTCTCCACCCGGGGGGAGAGACCCAGTACTTC
j_gene: TRBJ2-3; v_gene: TRBV7-9; abundance: -; d_gene: -; CDR3aa: CASSFEVDTQYF; CDR3nt: TGTGCCAGCAGCTTTGAGGTCGATACGCAGTATTTT
j_gene: TRBJ2-3; v_gene: TRBV9; abundance: -; d_gene: -; CDR3aa: CASSEDGEGTDTQYF; CDR3nt: TGTGCCAGCAGCGAGGATGGCGAGGGCACAGATACGCAGTATTTT
j_gene: TRBJ1-4; v_gene: TRBV9; abundance: -; d_gene: TRBD1; CDR3aa: CASSGGEGAVRATNEKLFF; CDR3nt: TGTGCCAGCAGCGGGGGCGAGGGGGCGGTACGCGCAACTAATGAAAAACTGTTTTTT
j_gene: TRBJ1-1; v_gene: TRBV12-5; abundance: -; d_gene: -; CDR3aa: CASARTVWNTEAFF; CDR3nt: TGTGCTAGTGCAAGGACAGTCTGGAACACTGAAGCTTTCTTT
j_gene: TRBJ2-5; v_gene: TRBV7-8; abundance: few; d_gene: TRBD2; CDR3aa: CASSLAGGQETQYF; CDR3nt: TGTGCCAGCAGCTTAGCCGGGGGGCAAGAGACCCAGTACTTC
j_gene: TRBJ2-3; v_gene: TRBV27; abundance: -; d_gene: -; CDR3aa: CASGIRADTQYF; CDR3nt: TGTGCCAGCGGAATCCGGGCAGATACGCAGTATTTT
j_gene: TRBJ1-2; v_gene: TRBV25-1; abundance: -; d_gene: -; CDR3aa: CASSAPAGEYGYTF; CDR3nt: TGTGCCAGCAGTGCCCCGGCAGGGGAGTATGGCTACACCTTC
j_gene: TRBJ1-1; v_gene: TRBV5-4; abundance: -; d_gene: -; CDR3aa: CASSWGGIGIGAFF; CDR3nt: TGTGCCAGCAGCTGGGGAGGTATTGGGATTGGGGCTTTCTTT
j_gene: TRBJ2-7; v_gene: TRBV18; abundance: -; d_gene: TRBD2; CDR3aa: CASSPAPLAGVSYEQYF; CDR3nt: TGTGCCAGCTCACCAGCACCCCTAGCGGGAGTTAGCTACGAGCAGTACTTC
j_gene: TRBJ1-1; v_gene: TRBV28; abundance: -; d_gene: -; CDR3aa: CASSLWGPNLAAFF; CDR3nt: TGTGCCAGCAGTTTATGGGGCCCCAATCTCGCAGCTTTCTTT
j_gene: TRBJ2-1; v_gene: TRBV5-6; abundance: -; d_gene: -; CDR3aa: CASSLAGSYNEQFF; CDR3nt: TGTGCCAGCAGCTTGGCCGGGAGCTACAATGAGCAGTTCTTC
j_gene: TRBJ2-5; v_gene: TRBV5-1; abundance: once; d_gene: -; CDR3aa: CASSPLRSQETQYF; CDR3nt: TGCGCCAGCAGCCCCCTAAGAAGCCAAGAGACCCAGTACTTC
j_gene: TRBJ2-7; v_gene: TRBV27; abundance: -; d_gene: -; CDR3aa: CASWDTSYEQYF; CDR3nt: TGTGCCTCCTGGGACACCTCCTACGAGCAGTACTTC
j_gene: TRBJ2-1; v_gene: TRBV19; abundance: -; d_gene: TRBD2; CDR3aa: CASSSGTYNEQFF; CDR3nt: TGTGCCAGTTCGAGCGGGACGTACAATGAGCAGTTCTTC
j_gene: TRBJ1-1; v_gene: TRBV29-1; abundance: -; d_gene: -; CDR3aa: CSGNGEISTEAFF; CDR3nt: TGCAGCGGAAACGGGGAAATCAGCACTGAAGCTTTCTTT
j_gene: TRBJ2-7; v_gene: TRBV7-7; abundance: -; d_gene: -; CDR3aa: CASSFKKLRSYEQYF; CDR3nt: TGTGCTAGCAGCTTTAAAAAACTTCGCTCCTACGAGCAGTACTTC
j_gene: TRBJ2-2; v_gene: TRBV9; abundance: -; d_gene: TRBD1; CDR3aa: CASSVVGTGLTGELFF; CDR3nt: TGTGCCAGCAGCGTAGTGGGGACAGGGTTGACCGGGGAGCTGTTTTTT
j_gene: TRBJ1-2; v_gene: TRBV7-9; abundance: once; d_gene: -; CDR3aa: CASSPDSARPQGYTF; CDR3nt: TGTGCCAGCAGCCCGGACTCGGCACGCCCCCAGGGCTACACCTTC
j_gene: TRBJ1-2; v_gene: TRBV7-2; abundance: -; d_gene: TRBD1; CDR3aa: CASSPGQGGYGYTF; CDR3nt: TGTGCCAGCAGCCCGGGACAGGGAGGGTATGGCTACACCTTC
j_gene: TRBJ2-7; v_gene: TRBV11-2; abundance: -; d_gene: TRBD2; CDR3aa: CASSRAGGLFEQYF; CDR3nt: TGTGCCAGCAGCCGTGCGGGAGGACTTTTCGAGCAGTACTTC
j_gene: TRBJ2-2; v_gene: TRBV4-3; abundance: -; d_gene: TRBD2; CDR3aa: CASSQDWGLNTGELFF; CDR3nt: TGCGCCAGCAGCCAAGATTGGGGACTAAACACCGGGGAGCTGTTTTTT
j_gene: TRBJ1-5; v_gene: TRBV30; abundance: -; d_gene: -; CDR3aa: CAWSSGTHNQPQHF; CDR3nt: TGTGCCTGGAGTAGTGGGACACACAATCAGCCCCAGCATTTT
j_gene: TRBJ1-1; v_gene: TRBV30; abundance: -; d_gene: -; CDR3aa: CAWSLGPPEAFF; CDR3nt: TGTGCCTGGAGCCTGGGGCCTCCTGAAGCTTTCTTT
j_gene: TRBJ2-2; v_gene: TRBV18; abundance: -; d_gene: -; CDR3aa: CASPDRWEKPGELFF; CDR3nt: TGTGCCAGCCCGGACCGCTGGGAGAAACCCGGGGAGCTGTTTTTT
j_gene: TRBJ2-3; v_gene: TRBV7-6; abundance: once; d_gene: TRBD2; CDR3aa: CASSLGASGTDTQYF; CDR3nt: TGTGCCAGCAGCTTAGGGGCTAGCGGAACAGATACGCAGTATTTT
j_gene: TRBJ2-1; v_gene: TRBV19; abundance: once; d_gene: -; CDR3aa: CATGISSYNEQFF; CDR3nt: TGTGCCACCGGGATCAGCTCCTACAATGAGCAGTTCTTC
j_gene: TRBJ1-2; v_gene: TRBV29-1; abundance: -; d_gene: TRBD1; CDR3aa: CSVEFGTGGSGYTF; CDR3nt: TGCAGCGTTGAATTCGGGACAGGGGGAAGTGGCTACACCTTC
j_gene: TRBJ1-5; v_gene: TRBV5-8; abundance: -; d_gene: -; CDR3aa: CASSLGHSNQPQHF; CDR3nt: TGTGCCAGCAGCTTGGGGCATAGCAATCAGCCCCAGCATTTT
j_gene: TRBJ1-1; v_gene: TRBV5-1; abundance: -; d_gene: -; CDR3aa: CASSFFPGMVEAFF; CDR3nt: TGCGCCAGCAGCTTTTTTCCAGGGATGGTAGAAGCTTTCTTT
j_gene: TRBJ2-2; v_gene: TRBV6-4; abundance: -; d_gene: TRBD1; CDR3aa: CASSFSYRGGPGELFF; CDR3nt: TGTGCCAGCAGCTTTTCCTACAGGGGTGGTCCCGGGGAGCTGTTTTTT
j_gene: TRBJ1-5; v_gene: TRBV7-2; abundance: -; d_gene: TRBD1; CDR3aa: CASSNRQGNQPQHF; CDR3nt: TGTGCCAGCAGCAACCGACAGGGGAATCAGCCCCAGCATTTT
j_gene: TRBJ1-2; v_gene: TRBV28; abundance: -; d_gene: -; CDR3aa: CASSSRDYGYTF; CDR3nt: TGTGCCAGCAGTTCACGGGACTATGGCTACACCTTC
j_gene: TRBJ1-1; v_gene: TRBV15; abundance: -; d_gene: -; CDR3aa: CATSRDRGLNTEAFF; CDR3nt: TGTGCCACCAGCAGAGATCGTGGCTTGAACACTGAAGCTTTCTTT
j_gene: TRBJ2-7; v_gene: TRBV27; abundance: -; d_gene: TRBD1; CDR3aa: CASSLFTGGYNEQYF; CDR3nt: TGTGCCAGCAGTTTATTTACAGGGGGATATAACGAGCAGTACTTC
j_gene: TRBJ2-2; v_gene: TRBV13; abundance: -; d_gene: -; CDR3aa: CASSTLSENTGELFF; CDR3nt: TGTGCCAGCAGCACACTTAGCGAGAACACCGGGGAGCTGTTTTTT
j_gene: TRBJ2-7; v_gene: TRBV5-1; abundance: -; d_gene: TRBD2; CDR3aa: CASGSHSGRAWEQYF; CDR3nt: TGCGCCAGCGGTTCCCATAGCGGGAGGGCTTGGGAGCAGTACTTC
j_gene: TRBJ2-5; v_gene: TRBV6-5; abundance: -; d_gene: TRBD2; CDR3aa: CASGGTSGGLETQYF; CDR3nt: TGTGCCAGCGGAGGGACTAGCGGGGGCCTAGAGACCCAGTACTTC
j_gene: TRBJ1-2; v_gene: TRBV7-2; abundance: -; d_gene: -; CDR3aa: CASSPPGAIYGYTF; CDR3nt: TGTGCCAGCAGCCCCCCAGGGGCCATCTATGGCTACACCTTC
j_gene: TRBJ2-7; v_gene: TRBV7-9; abundance: -; d_gene: TRBD1; CDR3aa: CASSSGTGDSSSYYEQYF; CDR3nt: TGTGCCAGCAGCTCCGGGACAGGGGATTCCTCCTCCTACTACGAGCAGTACTTC